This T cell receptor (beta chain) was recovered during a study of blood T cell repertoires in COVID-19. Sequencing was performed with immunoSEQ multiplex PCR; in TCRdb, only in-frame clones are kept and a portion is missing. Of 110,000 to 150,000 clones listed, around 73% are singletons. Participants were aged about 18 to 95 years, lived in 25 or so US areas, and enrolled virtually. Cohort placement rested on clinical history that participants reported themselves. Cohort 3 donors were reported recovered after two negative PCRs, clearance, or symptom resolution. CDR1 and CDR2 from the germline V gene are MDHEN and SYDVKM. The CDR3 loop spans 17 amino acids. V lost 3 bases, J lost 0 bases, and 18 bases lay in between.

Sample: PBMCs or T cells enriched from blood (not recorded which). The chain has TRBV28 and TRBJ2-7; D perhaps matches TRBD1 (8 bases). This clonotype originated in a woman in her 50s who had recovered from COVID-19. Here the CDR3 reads CASSLPGGQGRSYEQYF. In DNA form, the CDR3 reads TGTGCCAGCAGTTTGCCGGGAGGACAGGGCCGCTCCTACGAGCAGTACTTC.